Below, 20 T cell receptor beta chains from the same sample are listed, as sequenced in a study of CD8+ T cells in alopecia areata. The sequencing template was cDNA reverse transcribed from extracted RNA. TCRdb's copy holds only in-frame clones and misses some; the assay was immunoSEQ multiplex PCR. The sample contains approximately 150,000 clones, 51% of which appear only once. The specimen was CD4+ T cells sorted from blood, collected at week 0. All receptors come from a human donor with alopecia areata.

On this clone itself: This CDR3 is also generated by other DNA sequences in the sample. This chain connects TRBV30 to TRBJ2-6; D is unclear. The CDR3 length is 15 residues. CDR1 is GTSNPN, CDR2 SVGIG, per germline (reference sequence). V was clipped by 0 bases and J by 1 base, with 7 bases between them. The CDR3 DNA follows: TGTGCCTGGAGTGTGCGTTTGTCTGGGGCCAACGTCCTGACTTTC. It is translated as CAWSVRLSGANVLTF.

This clone turned up a few times. The chain's CDR3 is CSVGQGLGPRELFF. CDR3 DNA: TGCAGCGTAGGACAGGGTTTGGGGCCCCGGGAGCTGTTTTTT. This rearrangement joins TRBV29-1 to TRBJ2-2; TRBD1 matches 8 bases. Unmatched junction bases numbered 12, after V lost 6 bases and J lost 9 bases. CDR3 length equals 14 residues. CDR1 is SQVTM and CDR2 is ANQGSEA in the germline V gene.

The chain has TRBV18 and TRBJ2-7; TRBD1 aligns across 9 bases. Germline V gives CDR1 KGHSH, CDR2 LQKENI. The CDR3 spans 13 residues. V was pared by 6 bases and J by 6 bases, with 6 bases of the junction left unmatched. DNA of the CDR3: TGTGCCAGCTCCGCAGTGGACAGGGGCGAGCAGTACTTC. This codes for CASSAVDRGEQYF.

This clone has a handful of counts. The chain is built from TRBV4-1 and TRBJ1-1; 9 bases are shared with TRBD1. This CDR3 region has 15 residues. Looked up from germline, CDR1 is MGHRA and CDR2 is YSYEKL. Trimming took 5 bases from V and 10 from J; bases not matched to a gene: 14. The CDR3 loop is CASSSRDRENRGAFF. The CDR3 DNA sequence: TGCGCCAGCAGCTCCCGGGACAGGGAAAATCGTGGAGCTTTCTTT.

The J gene is TRBJ2-3, the V gene TRBV7-9, with D possibly TRBD2 on 5 matching bases. The germline CDR1 and CDR2 sequences are SEHNR and FQNEAQ (reference sequence). Trimming left V 7 bases short and J 3 bases short, with 14 bases between. The CDR3 runs 14 residues. CDR3 in amino acids: CASTAFSVTDTQYF. The DNA of the CDR3 is TGTGCCAGCACAGCCTTTAGCGTGACAGATACGCAGTATTTT.

The rearrangement links TRBV29-1 to TRBJ1-2; 8 positions agree with TRBD1. The CDR3 spans 15 residues. After removal of 4 bases from V and 3 bases from J, the junction contained 10 bases not matched to a gene. Germline V lookup: CDR1 SQVTM, CDR2 ANQGSEA. The CDR3 DNA reads as TGCAGCGTTGGCAAACACCTGACAGGGGACTATGGCTACACCTTC. It is translated as CSVGKHLTGDYGYTF.

Of note for this clone: Other DNA sequences in the same sample also yield this CDR3. This chain links TRBV30 with TRBJ2-1; D gene ambiguous. The V end lost 5 bases, the J end lost 0 bases, and 5 bases lay between the germline ends. The germline V gene has CDR1 GTSNPN and CDR2 SVGIG (reference sequence). CDR3 length: 12 amino acids. CDR3 loop: CAWGPSYNEQFF. The CDR3 DNA reads TGTGCCTGGGGCCCCTCCTACAATGAGCAGTTCTTC.

The chain recombines TRBV30 with TRBJ2-7; D call uncertain. Germline V lookup: CDR1 GTSNPN, CDR2 SVGIG (reference sequence). The V and J ends lost 0 bases and 3 bases respectively, with 6 bases between them. The CDR3 runs 12 residues. The CDR3 nucleotides are TGTGCCTGGAGTGTCCAGGTCTACGAGCAGTACTTC. This encodes CAWSVQVYEQYF.

The chain employs TRBV18 and TRBJ1-2; D is undetermined. The CDR3 runs 15 residues. V shed 2 bases and J shed 3 bases, with 13 bases lying between them. Germline assignment: CDR1 KGHSH and CDR2 LQKENI. CDR3 region: CASSPDLRKYYGYTF. The CDR3 coding sequence is TGTGCCAGCTCACCAGATCTGAGGAAATACTATGGCTACACCTTC.

V usage is TRBV5-1 and J usage is TRBJ2-4; D not resolved. Trimming took 0 bases from V and 0 from J, leaving 10 bases between them. This CDR3 region has 16 residues. Germline CDR1 and CDR2: SGHRS and YFSETQ. CDR3 in amino acids: CASSLGLELAKNIQYF. CDR3 nucleotide sequence: TGCGCCAGCAGCTTGGGCTTAGAGCTAGCCAAAAACATTCAGTACTTC.

This clone occurred many times. The CDR3 DNA sequence: TGCGCCAGCAGCCACAGCGGGTCCTACAATGAGCAGTTCTTC. Its protein is CASSHSGSYNEQFF. The rearrangement links TRBV4-1 to TRBJ2-1; D might be TRBD2 (6 bases). This CDR3 is 14 amino acids long. Germline V gene sequence: CDR1 MGHRA, CDR2 YSYEKL. Trimming shortened V by 3 bases and J by 1 base, and 7 bases separated the two germline ends.

V gene TRBV2 combines with J gene TRBJ2-1, with unresolved D. The CDR3 is 14 residues long. Trimming stripped 3 bases from V and 4 bases from J, with 10 bases between. Per germline, CDR1 SNHLY and CDR2 FYNNEI. The CDR3 region is CASSDRTRYNEQFF. The CDR3 DNA reads TGTGCCAGCAGTGATAGAACGCGATACAATGAGCAGTTCTTC.

The chain joins TRBV5-1 to TRBJ2-4; 8 positions agree with TRBD1. This CDR3 has 14 amino acids. The trim removed 2 bases at V and 8 bases at J, leaving 6 bases unmatched. The V gene's germline CDR1 is SGHRS and CDR2 YFSETQ. Written as DNA, the CDR3 is TGCGCCAGCAGCTTTAGGACAGGGACGGACATTCAGTACTTC. Its protein is CASSFRTGTDIQYF.

This clone was detected only a few times. The rearrangement links TRBV29-1 to TRBJ2-6; TRBD1 matches at 8 bases. The V gene end was trimmed by 6 bases and the J gene end by 1 base; junction bases not matched to a gene: 8. CDR1 is SQVTM, CDR2 ANQGSEA, per germline. CDR3 length: 16 residues. CDR3 in DNA: TGCAGCGTAGCCGGGACAGGTCAATCTGGGGCCAACGTCCTGACTTTC. Protein product: CSVAGTGQSGANVLTF.

The chain has TRBV7-3 and TRBJ1-2; D not resolved. Trimming removed 3 bases at V and 4 bases at J, with 12 bases between. CDR1 and CDR2 (germline): SGHTA, FQGTGA. The CDR3 length is 14 residues. Written as DNA, the CDR3 is TGTGCCAGCAGCTTGACGCCTAACGGCTATGGCTACACCTTC. It codes for CASSLTPNGYGYTF.

V and J are TRBV11-2 and TRBJ2-3; no reliable D call. Between the trimmed V and J ends, which lost 5 bases and 0 bases, there was a span of 9 bases. Per the germline V gene, CDR1 is SGHAT and CDR2 is FQNNGV. The CDR3 length is 14 residues. CDR3 DNA sequence: TGTGCCAGCAGCCCCGCACGGAGCACAGATACGCAGTATTTT. This codes for CASSPARSTDTQYF.

This clone has only a few counts. The gene calls are TRBV30 and TRBJ2-5, with no clear D. In germline, CDR1 is GTSNPN, CDR2 SVGIG (reference sequence). Trimming removed 0 bases from V and 2 bases from J, with 10 bases in between. The CDR3 spans 14 residues. The CDR3: CAWSVLSQQETQYF. As DNA, the CDR3 is TGTGCCTGGAGTGTACTATCGCAACAAGAGACCCAGTACTTC.

This clone was observed a few times. This chain joins TRBV5-6 and TRBJ2-5, with no clear D. The CDR3 contains 11 residues. The V and J ends lost 4 bases and 7 bases respectively, with 8 bases between them. Germline V gene lookup returns CDR1 SGHDT and CDR2 YYEEEE. CDR3 coding DNA: TGTGCCAGCAGCGACCTGGGGACCCAGTACTTC. Residues: CASSDLGTQYF.

The CDR3 spells CSSGSRSYNEQFF. CDR3 bases: TGCAGCTCTGGGAGTCGCTCCTACAATGAGCAGTTCTTC. The V and J genes are TRBV29-1 and TRBJ2-1, with D possibly TRBD2 on 5 matching bases. The germline V gene has CDR1 SQVTM and CDR2 ANQGSEA. V shed 8 bases and J shed 0 bases, with 11 bases lying between them. CDR3 length: 13 amino acids.

The chain carries TRBV6-5 and TRBJ2-7; TRBD1 matches at 7 bases. From germline, CDR1 is MNHEY and CDR2 SVGAGI. V trimming: 0 bases; J trimming: 2 bases; junction bases outside the gene matches: 4. The length of the CDR3 is 15 residues. Written as DNA, the CDR3 is TGTGCCAGCAGTTACTCGAACAGGGGAACCTACGAGCAGTACTTC. Its translation is CASSYSNRGTYEQYF.